The rows below give T cell receptor beta chains drawn from one sample of a study of blood T cell repertoires in COVID-19. Measured with immunoSEQ multiplex PCR; TCRdb has only the in-frame clones, and not every one. The table includes approximately 170,000 clones, more than 85% detected once. Sequences were obtained from peripheral blood. Receptors were obtained from a woman of 80 years or more with COVID-19, enrolled during active disease. Each CDR3 is given with its conserved first and last residue. A D gene is named only where the DNA matches it firmly. The listing skips clone size in some rows; elsewhere it reads once, few, many or a size class.

clone size: NA; D gene: NA; V gene: TRBV4-2; J gene: TRBJ2-3; CDR3 DNA: TGTGCCAGCAGCCAAGAAGGCAGGGCGCGGTCCTCTAGCACAGATACGCAGTATTTT; CDR3 protein: CASSQEGRARSSSTDTQYF
clone size: NA; D gene: NA; V gene: TRBV4-1; J gene: TRBJ1-4; CDR3 DNA: TGCGCCAGCAGCCCCCAAGCCCGGACGGGGGAAGAAAAACTGTTTTTT; CDR3 protein: CASSPQARTGEEKLFF
clone size: once; D gene: NA; V gene: TRBV7-8; J gene: TRBJ2-1; CDR3 DNA: TGTGCCAGCAGTTACCTGGGCCAGACCTATCCGGAGGCCGTCTACAATGAGCAGTTCTTC; CDR3 protein: CASSYLGQTYPEAVYNEQFF
clone size: few; D gene: TRBD1; V gene: TRBV2; J gene: TRBJ1-6; CDR3 DNA: TGTGCCAGCAGTGGTGGGACAGGGAATTCACCCCTCCACTTT; CDR3 protein: CASSGGTGNSPLHF
clone size: NA; D gene: TRBD1; V gene: TRBV9; J gene: TRBJ2-3; CDR3 DNA: TGTGCCAGCAGCGTCGGGACAGGGGGCGATACGCAGTATTTT; CDR3 protein: CASSVGTGGDTQYF
clone size: NA; D gene: TRBD2; V gene: TRBV11-2; J gene: TRBJ2-7; CDR3 DNA: TGTGCCAGCAGCCCATTTCCATGGGAGGGGAACGAGCAGTACTTC; CDR3 protein: CASSPFPWEGNEQYF
clone size: NA; D gene: TRBD2; V gene: TRBV5-1; J gene: TRBJ2-5; CDR3 DNA: TGCGCCAGCAGCTGGGGGGGGGAAGAGACCCAGTACTTC; CDR3 protein: CASSWGGEETQYF
clone size: NA; D gene: NA; V gene: TRBV5-1; J gene: TRBJ2-7; CDR3 DNA: TGCGCCAGCAGCTTTACCGGGGATTCCTACGAGCAGTACTTC; CDR3 protein: CASSFTGDSYEQYF
clone size: NA; D gene: NA; V gene: TRBV9; J gene: TRBJ1-2; CDR3 DNA: TGTGCCAGCAGCGTAGATCGGGGGAACTATGGCTACACCTTC; CDR3 protein: CASSVDRGNYGYTF
clone size: once; D gene: NA; V gene: TRBV12-1; J gene: TRBJ1-2; CDR3 DNA: TGTGCCAGCAGCGAGGACCGGGGAAGTAGAGGCTACACCTTC; CDR3 protein: CASSEDRGSRGYTF
clone size: NA; D gene: TRBD2; V gene: TRBV7-3; J gene: TRBJ2-1; CDR3 DNA: TGTGCCAGCAGCTTAGCGGGAGACGCCTACAATGAGCAGTTCTTC; CDR3 protein: CASSLAGDAYNEQFF
clone size: few; D gene: NA; V gene: TRBV13; J gene: TRBJ1-2; CDR3 DNA: TGTGCCAGCAGCTATGAGGGCGGGAGTTATGGCTACACCTTC; CDR3 protein: CASSYEGGSYGYTF
clone size: NA; D gene: NA; V gene: TRBV5-1; J gene: TRBJ2-1; CDR3 DNA: TGCGCCAGCAGCCCACCGACAGGGGGCCCGGCGGGAGGGTACAATGAGCAGTTCTTC; CDR3 protein: CASSPPTGGPAGGYNEQFF
clone size: many; D gene: TRBD2; V gene: TRBV5-1; J gene: TRBJ2-1; CDR3 DNA: TGCGCCAGCAGCTTAAGTACTAGCGGATACTACAATGAGCAGTTCTTC; CDR3 protein: CASSLSTSGYYNEQFF
clone size: NA; D gene: TRBD1; V gene: TRBV7-2; J gene: TRBJ2-2; CDR3 DNA: TGTGCCAGCAGCTTAGATTGGGGGACAGGAAAGGACGGGGAGCTGTTTTTT; CDR3 protein: CASSLDWGTGKDGELFF
clone size: NA; D gene: NA; V gene: TRBV7-8; J gene: TRBJ1-6; CDR3 DNA: TGTGCCAGCAGCTTATCGGGCGGGGTCAATAATTCACCCCTCCACTTT; CDR3 protein: CASSLSGGVNNSPLHF
clone size: NA; D gene: TRBD2; V gene: TRBV18; J gene: TRBJ2-3; CDR3 DNA: TGTGCCAGCTCACCAGGACTAGCGGTCACAGATACGCAGTATTTT; CDR3 protein: CASSPGLAVTDTQYF
clone size: once; D gene: TRBD1; V gene: TRBV5-4; J gene: TRBJ1-2; CDR3 DNA: TGTGCCAGCAGCCGAGGACAGGGGCTTGGCTATGGCTACACCTTC; CDR3 protein: CASSRGQGLGYGYTF
clone size: once; D gene: NA; V gene: TRBV19; J gene: TRBJ1-5; CDR3 DNA: TGTGCCAGTAGTACCCTAGTGGAGGGCAATCAGCCCCAGCATTTT; CDR3 protein: CASSTLVEGNQPQHF
clone size: NA; D gene: NA; V gene: TRBV18; J gene: TRBJ2-7; CDR3 DNA: TGTGCCAGCTCACAGGGACAACAGGGTTCGGGGCAGTACTTC; CDR3 protein: CASSQGQQGSGQYF
clone size: NA; D gene: TRBD1; V gene: TRBV28; J gene: TRBJ2-5; CDR3 DNA: TGTGCCAGCACGCGAGGGGGCCCTCAAGAGACCCAGTACTTC; CDR3 protein: CASTRGGPQETQYF
clone size: NA; D gene: NA; V gene: TRBV28; J gene: TRBJ1-5; CDR3 DNA: TGTGCCAGCAGTTCCCCCGGGGGTTATCAGCCCCAGCATTTT; CDR3 protein: CASSSPGGYQPQHF
clone size: NA; D gene: NA; V gene: TRBV11-2; J gene: TRBJ1-2; CDR3 DNA: TGTGCCAGCAGCTTAGGGGGAGGGCGAAACTATGGCTACACCTTC; CDR3 protein: CASSLGGGRNYGYTF
clone size: NA; D gene: TRBD2; V gene: TRBV15; J gene: TRBJ2-1; CDR3 DNA: TGTGCCACCAGCAGAGATCCGGGCGGGGGGATCTACAATGAGCAGTTCTTC; CDR3 protein: CATSRDPGGGIYNEQFF
clone size: NA; D gene: TRBD1; V gene: TRBV15; J gene: TRBJ1-1; CDR3 DNA: TGTGCCACCAGCAGAGAGACGGGACAGGGGGCTGAAGCTTTCTTT; CDR3 protein: CATSRETGQGAEAFF
clone size: NA; D gene: NA; V gene: TRBV6-5; J gene: TRBJ2-5; CDR3 DNA: TGTGCCAGCAGTCGGAGGACCGGAGGCGGAGAGACCCAGTACTTC; CDR3 protein: CASSRRTGGGETQYF
clone size: NA; D gene: NA; V gene: TRBV5-6; J gene: TRBJ1-5; CDR3 DNA: TGTGCCAGCAGCTTGGGTTGGCATCAGCCCCAGCATTTT; CDR3 protein: CASSLGWHQPQHF
clone size: NA; D gene: TRBD2; V gene: TRBV6-5; J gene: TRBJ2-1; CDR3 DNA: TGTGCCAGCAGTTATATGGGGACTAGCGGGATCAGTGAGCAGTTCTTC; CDR3 protein: CASSYMGTSGISEQFF
clone size: NA; D gene: TRBD1; V gene: TRBV7-2; J gene: TRBJ1-5; CDR3 DNA: TGTGCCAGCAGCTGGGGGACAGGGGTTAATCAGCCCCAGCATTTT; CDR3 protein: CASSWGTGVNQPQHF
clone size: once; D gene: NA; V gene: TRBV10-3; J gene: TRBJ2-7; CDR3 DNA: TGTGCCATCAATAGTGGAGAAGCCGAGCAGTACTTC; CDR3 protein: CAINSGEAEQYF
clone size: NA; D gene: TRBD1; V gene: TRBV9; J gene: TRBJ2-3; CDR3 DNA: TGTGCCAGCAGCGTAGGGACAGGGGCCACAGATACGCAGTATTTT; CDR3 protein: CASSVGTGATDTQYF
clone size: NA; D gene: TRBD1; V gene: TRBV3-1/TRBV3-2; J gene: TRBJ2-7; CDR3 DNA: TGTGCCAGCAGCCTTCAGGGGGCTAGCGAGCAGTACTTC; CDR3 protein: CASSLQGASEQYF
clone size: NA; D gene: NA; V gene: TRBV5-4; J gene: TRBJ2-2; CDR3 DNA: TGTGCCAGTAGGAGACTAGAGAACACCGGGGAGCTGTTTTTT; CDR3 protein: CASRRLENTGELFF
clone size: NA; D gene: NA; V gene: TRBV15; J gene: TRBJ1-5; CDR3 DNA: TGTGCCACCAGCAGAGGGGGCAGGGTCCAGCCCCAGCATTTT; CDR3 protein: CATSRGGRVQPQHF
clone size: NA; D gene: TRBD1; V gene: TRBV5-5; J gene: TRBJ2-1; CDR3 DNA: TGTGCCAGCAGCCGCGTCACGGGACAGTACAATGAGCAGTTCTTC; CDR3 protein: CASSRVTGQYNEQFF
clone size: NA; D gene: TRBD2; V gene: TRBV3-1/TRBV3-2; J gene: TRBJ2-7; CDR3 DNA: TGTGCCAGCAGCCAAGGAAGGGCTAGCGGGAGGAGCGAGCAGTACTTC; CDR3 protein: CASSQGRASGRSEQYF
clone size: once; D gene: TRBD2; V gene: TRBV7-2; J gene: TRBJ2-2; CDR3 DNA: TGTGCCAGCAGCCCCGGGACTAGCAGATACGGGGAGCTGTTTTTT; CDR3 protein: CASSPGTSRYGELFF